This TCR beta chain originates from a study of cytotoxic CD8 clonotypes in ibrutinib-treated CLL. Trimming removed 7 bases from V and 6 bases from J, with 12 bases in between. The CDR3 runs to 12 residues. Germline V lookup: CDR1 SEHNR, CDR2 FQNEAQ (reference sequence). The protocol was immunoSEQ multiplex PCR, while the TCRdb copy is restricted to in-frame clones and leaves out a portion. The data hold 150,000 to 250,000 clones, with over 55% observed a single time. This specimen was PBMCs, taken after 24 months of ibrutinib treatment. V and J are TRBV7-9 and TRBJ1-2; D call uncertain. The clonotype was recovered from a human donor with chronic lymphocytic leukemia. CDR3 loop: CASTSLTDGYTF. In nucleotides, the CDR3 is TGTGCCAGCACCTCATTAACGGATGGCTACACCTTC.